Detailed here is one T cell receptor beta chain. The antigen remains undetermined. Profiles of TCR beta VDJ and CDR3 were generated from a genomic DNA template. TCRdb itself ran the reads through MiXCR, one entry per CDR3 protein. The data contain about 170,000 distinct CDR3 sequences, under 75% of them seen just once; the ten biggest clones take up 45% to 55%. The CDR3 sequence is 12 residues long. V shed 4 bases, J shed 5 bases, and the junction held 0 bases outside the gene matches. Germline values: CDR1 LNHDA, CDR2 SQIVND (reference sequence). The data were obtained in a study of CD8+CD57+ T cells in acquired aplastic anemia. Study overall: The average for DNA from sorted CD4+ and CD8+ cells was roughly 3 ug. Study-wide findings and caveats: The study found no significant CD8+ Simpson's diversity difference between patients and controls.

The sequencing sample was made of sorted CD4+, CD8+, or CD8+CD57+ T cells (not recorded which) from PBMCs. The chain has TRBV19 and TRBJ2-7, with TRBD2 matching over 9 bases. This sequence originates from a human donor in good health. CDR3 sequence reads: CASSRTSDEQYF. DNA for the CDR3: TGTGCCAGTAGTAGGACTAGCGACGAGCAGTACTTC.